This is a list of T cell receptor beta chains from one sample in a study of beta chain features in type 1 diabetes. The method was immunoSEQ multiplex PCR; TCRdb's version includes in-frame clones alone and lacks a portion of them. Seen here are around 500,000 clones, approximately 10% observed once, and the top ten hold less than 0.06%. The sample taken for sequencing was naive CD4+ T cells from blood. The receptor source for this set is a woman under 30 in good health. The CDR3 runs from the conserved cysteine through the conserved F or W. The D gene is left open where the match is weak. For some rows the clone size is stated as once, few or many, or as a class when expanded; others skip it.

TRBD1,few,TRBJ2-7,TRBV7-2,CASSPRQGAREQYF,TGTGCCAGCAGCCCGCGACAGGGGGCGCGGGAGCAGTACTTC
-,-,TRBJ2-5,TRBV19,CASRRAKQETQYF,TGTGCCAGTAGAAGGGCCAAACAAGAGACCCAGTACTTC
-,few,TRBJ2-7,TRBV7-2,CASSLEGYRTYEQYF,TGTGCCAGCAGCTTAGAAGGTTACAGAACCTACGAGCAGTACTTC
-,-,TRBJ2-1,TRBV7-7,CASSLTRGNNEQFF,TGTGCCAGCAGCTTGACCAGGGGAAACAATGAGCAGTTCTTC
-,-,TRBJ2-3,TRBV6-6,CASSGRDNTDTQYF,TGTGCCAGCAGTGGCAGGGACAACACAGATACGCAGTATTTT
TRBD1,few,TRBJ1-2,TRBV13,CASSPRRHRGQDGYTF,TGTGCCAGCAGCCCAAGAAGGCACAGGGGACAGGATGGCTACACCTTC
-,few,TRBJ2-7,TRBV18,CASSSTGTSYEQYF,TGTGCCAGCTCAAGCACGGGAACCTCCTACGAGCAGTACTTC
-,few,TRBJ1-6,TRBV9,CASSLEGTTNSPLHF,TGTGCCAGCAGCCTGGAAGGGACAACTAATTCACCCCTCCACTTT
-,-,TRBJ2-5,TRBV6-1,CASDRVGPQETQYF,TGTGCCAGTGACCGAGTTGGGCCCCAGGAGACCCAGTACTTC
-,few,TRBJ2-5,TRBV7-8,CASSLLYRSRSGETQYF,TGTGCCAGCAGCCTCCTGTACAGGAGTAGATCTGGAGAGACCCAGTACTTC
-,-,TRBJ2-7,TRBV2,CASSEATVSYEQYF,TGTGCCAGCAGTGAAGCCACAGTGTCCTACGAGCAGTACTTC
-,-,TRBJ2-1,TRBV9,CASSVRLAPNEQFF,TGTGCCAGCAGCGTCAGGCTTGCCCCCAATGAGCAGTTCTTC
-,-,TRBJ2-3,TRBV5-1,CASSSRAAFTDTQYF,TGCGCCAGCAGCTCTCGGGCCGCCTTCACAGATACGCAGTATTTT
-,-,TRBJ2-1,TRBV7-2,CASSLEGRYNEQFF,TGTGCCAGCAGCTTAGAAGGGAGGTACAATGAGCAGTTCTTC
-,few,TRBJ2-3,TRBV7-8,CASSLGLHADTQYF,TGTGCCAGCAGCTTAGGACTACACGCGGATACGCAGTATTTT
TRBD1,-,TRBJ2-3,TRBV7-3,CASSYRQGSTDTQYF,TGTGCCAGCAGCTACCGACAGGGCTCGACAGATACGCAGTATTTT
-,few,TRBJ1-5,TRBV30,CAWSRPGKPQHF,TGTGCCTGGAGTCGCCCAGGCAAGCCCCAGCATTTT
-,-,TRBJ2-2,TRBV28,CASSRGQTGELFF,TGTGCCAGCAGCAGAGGACAAACCGGGGAGCTGTTTTTT
-,-,TRBJ2-1,TRBV7-9,CASSPLGGVGQFF,TGTGCCAGCAGCCCCCTAGGAGGCGTCGGGCAGTTCTTC
-,few,TRBJ1-4,TRBV28,CASSLRGLNEKLFF,TGTGCCAGCAGTTTGAGAGGTCTTAATGAAAAACTGTTTTTT
-,many,TRBJ2-1,TRBV14,CASSPAGSGEQFF,TGTGCCAGCAGCCCCGCGGGGTCTGGTGAGCAGTTCTTC
TRBD2,few,TRBJ2-3,TRBV10-3,CAISLGGQADTQYF,TGTGCCATCAGTTTGGGAGGGCAGGCAGATACGCAGTATTTT
-,-,TRBJ1-1,TRBV27,CASSLRNGRAAFF,TGTGCCAGCAGTTTGCGTAACGGTCGGGCAGCTTTCTTT
-,-,TRBJ1-2,TRBV9,CASSVAVGGYGYTF,TGTGCCAGCAGCGTAGCGGTCGGGGGCTATGGCTACACCTTC
-,few,TRBJ2-2,TRBV29-1,CSVEAGAGELFF,TGCAGCGTTGAGGCCGGGGCCGGGGAGCTGTTTTTT
TRBD2,-,TRBJ2-3,TRBV7-6,CASSSLAGGVSTDTQYF,TGTGCCAGCAGCTCACTAGCGGGAGGGGTTAGCACAGATACGCAGTATTTT
-,-,TRBJ1-1,TRBV14,CASSQGRRTEAFF,TGTGCCAGCAGCCAAGGGCGGCGCACTGAAGCTTTCTTT
-,few,TRBJ2-3,TRBV7-9,CASSLGGPLGTQYF,TGTGCCAGCAGCTTAGGTGGACCTCTCGGTACGCAGTATTTT
TRBD2,few,TRBJ2-7,TRBV7-2,CASSSPGTSGISRYEQYF,TGTGCCAGCAGCTCCCCCGGGACTAGCGGGATATCTCGCTACGAGCAGTACTTC
-,few,TRBJ2-7,TRBV30,CAWSGLYEQYF,TGTGCCTGGAGTGGACTGTACGAGCAGTACTTC
-,few,TRBJ1-3,TRBV9,CASSVGQSRVDTIYF,TGTGCCAGCAGCGTAGGGCAGTCCCGTGTGGACACCATATATTTT
TRBD1,-,TRBJ1-4,TRBV6-6,CASTQSGGGYEKLFF,TGTGCCAGCACCCAGTCGGGAGGGGGCTACGAAAAACTGTTTTTT
-,few,TRBJ2-5,TRBV19,CASSIDEGETQYF,TGTGCCAGTAGTATAGACGAGGGAGAGACCCAGTACTTC